One and the same sample provided the 8 T cell receptor beta chains below, sequenced in a study of blood T cell repertoires in COVID-19. Profiled with immunoSEQ multiplex PCR; TCRdb holds only in-frame clones, not every one. The data hold approximately 200,000 clones, with 84% observed a single time. Specimen: peripheral blood. These receptors were collected from a woman aged 60-75 years who had recovered from COVID-19.

The table lists this clone with a few counts. The J gene is TRBJ2-2, the V gene TRBV4-1; 9 bases are shared with TRBD2. This CDR3 comprises 17 residues. The germline gives CDR1 MGHRA, CDR2 YSYEKL. V lost 1 base, J lost 7 bases, and 10 bases stayed unmatched. The CDR3, as DNA: TGCGCCAGCAGCCAAGTGAAAATAGCGGGGGATCTCGGGGAGCTGTTTTTT. Its translation: CASSQVKIAGDLGELFF.

J is TRBJ2-7 and V is TRBV5-6; 12 bases map to TRBD2. With V trimmed by 1 base and J by 5 bases, 10 bases remained unmatched. From germline, CDR1 is SGHDT and CDR2 YYEEEE. This CDR3 has 17 amino acids. The CDR3 coding sequence is TGTGCCAGCAGCTTGTCACTAGCGGGGGGAACCGTACACGAGCAGTACTTC. Translated: CASSLSLAGGTVHEQYF.

The rearrangement uses TRBV27 and TRBJ2-1; 8 bases are a match to TRBD1. The V and J ends lost 8 bases and 5 bases, in that order; junction bases with no gene match: 14. Germline V gives CDR1 MNHEY, CDR2 SMNVEV (reference sequence). The CDR3 totals 16 residues. This CDR3 reads CASSTPTGAVDNEQFF. As DNA, the CDR3 is TGTGCCAGCTCTACCCCGACAGGGGCCGTCGACAATGAGCAGTTCTTC.

Only one count was recorded for this clone. The chain links TRBV6-5 to TRBJ1-2; 7 positions agree with TRBD1. Germline CDR1 MNHEY, CDR2 SVGAGI. Trimming at V came to 0 bases and at J to 6 bases, leaving 1 base not matched to a gene. The CDR3 is 13 residues long. CDR3 DNA sequence: TGTGCCAGCAGTTACTCCACAGGGGATGGCTACACCTTC. Translating it yields CASSYSTGDGYTF.

The CDR3 protein is CASSLSDRYNEQFF. The CDR3 nucleotides are TGTGCCAGCAGCTTAAGCGACAGATACAATGAGCAGTTCTTC. The rearrangement links TRBV11-2 to TRBJ2-1; D possibly corresponds to TRBD1 (5 bases). CDR3 size: 14 residues. Germline values: CDR1 SGHAT, CDR2 FQNNGV. The V gene lost 2 bases and the J gene lost 4 bases, with 9 bases spanning the gap.

The chain carries TRBV18 and TRBJ2-5; D ambiguous. Looked up from germline, CDR1 is KGHSH and CDR2 is LQKENI. The CDR3 sequence is 13 residues long. The ends were cut back, 2 bases at V and 5 bases at J, with 9 bases in the middle. Here the CDR3 reads CASSPISGETQYF. The CDR3 region has the DNA TGTGCCAGCTCACCAATATCCGGGGAGACCCAGTACTTC.

The chain links TRBV9 to TRBJ2-2, with TRBD1 as a possible D gene (6 bases). The ends were cut back, 0 bases at V and 1 base at J, with 10 bases in the middle. Germline CDR1 reads SGDLS; CDR2 reads YYNGEE. This CDR3 comprises 16 residues. The CDR3, as DNA: TGTGCCAGCAGCGTAGGTTGGGGGCGGAACACCGGGGAGCTGTTTTTT. This gives the protein CASSVGWGRNTGELFF.

This chain uses TRBV10-1 with TRBJ2-3; D uncertain. CDR1 is WNHNN, CDR2 SYGVQD, per germline (reference sequence). Trimming left V 0 bases short and J 0 bases short, with 7 bases between. The CDR3 totals 15 residues. Here the CDR3 reads CASSESRSSTDTQYF. In DNA form, the CDR3 reads TGCGCCAGCAGTGAGTCTAGATCTAGCACAGATACGCAGTATTTT.